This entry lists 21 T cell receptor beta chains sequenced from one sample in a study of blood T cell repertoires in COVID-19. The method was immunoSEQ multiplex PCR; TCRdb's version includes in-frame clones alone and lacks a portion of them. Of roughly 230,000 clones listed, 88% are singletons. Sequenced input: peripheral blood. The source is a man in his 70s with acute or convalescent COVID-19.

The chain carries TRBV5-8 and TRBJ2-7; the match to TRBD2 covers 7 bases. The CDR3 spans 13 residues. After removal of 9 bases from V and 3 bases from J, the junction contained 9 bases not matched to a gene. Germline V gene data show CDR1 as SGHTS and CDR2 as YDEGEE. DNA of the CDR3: TGTGCCACCCCGGGGACTACACTCTACGAGCAGTACTTC. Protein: CATPGTTLYEQYF.

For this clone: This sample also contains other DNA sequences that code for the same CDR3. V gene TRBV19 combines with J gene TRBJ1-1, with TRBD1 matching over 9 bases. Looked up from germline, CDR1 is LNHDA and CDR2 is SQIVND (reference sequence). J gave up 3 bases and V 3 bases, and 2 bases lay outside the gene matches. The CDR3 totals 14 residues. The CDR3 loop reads CASSIGQGYTEAFF. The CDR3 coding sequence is TGTGCCAGTAGTATTGGACAGGGGTACACTGAAGCTTTCTTT.

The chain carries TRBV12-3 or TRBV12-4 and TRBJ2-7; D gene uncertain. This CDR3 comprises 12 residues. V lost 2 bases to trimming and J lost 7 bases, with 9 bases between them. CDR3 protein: CASSLLSTEQYF. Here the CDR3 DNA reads TGTGCCAGCAGTTTATTGTCTACTGAGCAGTACTTC.

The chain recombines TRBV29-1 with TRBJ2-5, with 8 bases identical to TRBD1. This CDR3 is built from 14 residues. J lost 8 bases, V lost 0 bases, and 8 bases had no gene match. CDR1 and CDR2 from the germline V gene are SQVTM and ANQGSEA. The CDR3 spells CSVEDLSDRVTQYF. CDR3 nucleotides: TGCAGCGTTGAAGATCTTTCGGACAGGGTTACCCAGTACTTC.

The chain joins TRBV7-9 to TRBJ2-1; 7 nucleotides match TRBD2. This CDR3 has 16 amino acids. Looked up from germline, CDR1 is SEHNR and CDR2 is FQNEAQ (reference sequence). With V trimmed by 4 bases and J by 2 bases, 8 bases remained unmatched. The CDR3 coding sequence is TGTGCCAGCAGCTCTCTCCTAGCGGATACCTACAATGAGCAGTTCTTC. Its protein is CASSSLLADTYNEQFF.

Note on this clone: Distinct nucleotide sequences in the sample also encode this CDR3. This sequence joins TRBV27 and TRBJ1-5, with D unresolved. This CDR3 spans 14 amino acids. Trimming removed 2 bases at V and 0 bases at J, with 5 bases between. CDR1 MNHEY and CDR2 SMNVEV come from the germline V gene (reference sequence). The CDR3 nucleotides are TGTGCCAGCAGTTTACGGGATAGCAATCAGCCCCAGCATTTT. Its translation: CASSLRDSNQPQHF.

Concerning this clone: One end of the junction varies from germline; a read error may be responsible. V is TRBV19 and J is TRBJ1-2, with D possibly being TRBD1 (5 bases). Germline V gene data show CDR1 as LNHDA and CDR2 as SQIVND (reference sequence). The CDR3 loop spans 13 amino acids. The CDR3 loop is CASKPQGSWGYTF. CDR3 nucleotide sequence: TGTGCAAGTAAACCCCAGGGTAGTTGGGGCTACACCTTC.

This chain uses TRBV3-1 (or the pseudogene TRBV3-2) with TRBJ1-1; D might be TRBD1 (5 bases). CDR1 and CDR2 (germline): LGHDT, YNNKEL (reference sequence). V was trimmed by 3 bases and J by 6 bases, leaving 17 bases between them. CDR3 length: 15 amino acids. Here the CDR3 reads CASSQRGVLSAEAFF. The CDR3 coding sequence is TGTGCCAGCAGCCAGCGGGGGGTACTTTCGGCTGAAGCTTTCTTT.

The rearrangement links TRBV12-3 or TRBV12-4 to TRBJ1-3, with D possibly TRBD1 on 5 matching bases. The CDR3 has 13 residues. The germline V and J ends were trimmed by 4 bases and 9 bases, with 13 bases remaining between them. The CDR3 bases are TGTGCCAGCAGTTCAAGACAGTCCAGCACCATATATTTT. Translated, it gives CASSSRQSSTIYF.

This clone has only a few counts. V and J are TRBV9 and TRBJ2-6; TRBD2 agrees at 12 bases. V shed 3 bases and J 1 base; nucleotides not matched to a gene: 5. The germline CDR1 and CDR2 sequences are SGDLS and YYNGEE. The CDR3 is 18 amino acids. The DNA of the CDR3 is TGTGCCAGCAGCGCGCGACTAGCGGGAGAGTCTGGGGCCAACGTCCTGACTTTC. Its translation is CASSARLAGESGANVLTF.

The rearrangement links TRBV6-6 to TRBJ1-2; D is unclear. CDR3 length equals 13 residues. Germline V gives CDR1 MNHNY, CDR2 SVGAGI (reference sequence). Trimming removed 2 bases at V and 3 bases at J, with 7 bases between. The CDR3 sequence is CASSYERDYGYTF. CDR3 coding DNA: TGTGCCAGCAGTTACGAGAGAGACTATGGCTACACCTTC.

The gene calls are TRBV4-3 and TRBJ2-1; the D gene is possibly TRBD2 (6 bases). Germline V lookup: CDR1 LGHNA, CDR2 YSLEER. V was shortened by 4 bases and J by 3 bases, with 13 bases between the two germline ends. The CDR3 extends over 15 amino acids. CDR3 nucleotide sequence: TGCGCCAGCAGCCTCGGGAGAACCCTCTACAATGAGCAGTTCTTC. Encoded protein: CASSLGRTLYNEQFF.

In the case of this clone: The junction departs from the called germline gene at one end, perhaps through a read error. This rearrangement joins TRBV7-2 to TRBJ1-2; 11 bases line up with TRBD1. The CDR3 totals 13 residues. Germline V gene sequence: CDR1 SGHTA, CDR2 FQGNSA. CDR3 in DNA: TGTGCCAGCAGCCCGCGGGACAGGGGGATAGGTTTCTTC. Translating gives CASSPRDRGIGFF.

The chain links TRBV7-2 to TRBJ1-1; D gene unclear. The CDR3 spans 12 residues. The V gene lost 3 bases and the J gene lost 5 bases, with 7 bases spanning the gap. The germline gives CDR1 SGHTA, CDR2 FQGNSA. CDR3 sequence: CASSLFKTEAFF. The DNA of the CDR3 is TGTGCCAGCAGCTTGTTCAAAACTGAAGCTTTCTTT.

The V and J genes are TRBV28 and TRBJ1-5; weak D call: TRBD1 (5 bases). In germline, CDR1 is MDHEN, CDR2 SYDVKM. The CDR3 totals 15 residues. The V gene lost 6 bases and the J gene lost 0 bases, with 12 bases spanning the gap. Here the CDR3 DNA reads TGTGCCAGCAGCTCCGGACATTCTAGCAATCAGCCCCAGCATTTT. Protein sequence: CASSSGHSSNQPQHF.

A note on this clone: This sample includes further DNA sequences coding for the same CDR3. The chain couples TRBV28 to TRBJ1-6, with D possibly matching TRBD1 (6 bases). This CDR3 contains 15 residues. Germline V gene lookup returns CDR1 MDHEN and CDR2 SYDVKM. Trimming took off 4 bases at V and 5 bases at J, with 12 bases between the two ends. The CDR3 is CASSSSQGNNSPLHF. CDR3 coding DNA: TGTGCCAGCAGTTCGTCTCAGGGGAATAATTCACCCCTCCACTTT.

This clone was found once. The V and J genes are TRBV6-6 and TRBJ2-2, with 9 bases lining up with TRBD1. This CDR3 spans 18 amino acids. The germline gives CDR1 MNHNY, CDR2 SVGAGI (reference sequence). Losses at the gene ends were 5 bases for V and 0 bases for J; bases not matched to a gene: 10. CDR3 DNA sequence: TGTGCCAGCAGTCCCGCCCCCGGGACAGGGTCGAACACCGGGGAGCTGTTTTTT. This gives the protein CASSPAPGTGSNTGELFF.

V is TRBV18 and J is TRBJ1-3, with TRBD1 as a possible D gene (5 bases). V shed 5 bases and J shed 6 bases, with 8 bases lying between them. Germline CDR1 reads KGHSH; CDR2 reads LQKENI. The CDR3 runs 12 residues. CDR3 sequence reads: CASSETVNTIYF. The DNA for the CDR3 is TGTGCCAGCTCAGAGACAGTAAACACCATATATTTT.

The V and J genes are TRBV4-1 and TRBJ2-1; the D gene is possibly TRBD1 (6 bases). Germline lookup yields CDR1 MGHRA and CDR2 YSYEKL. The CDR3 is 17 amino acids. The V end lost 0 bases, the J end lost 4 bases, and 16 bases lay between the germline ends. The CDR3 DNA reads TGCGCCAGCAGCCAAGAAGGGGGACGAATCTTGTACAATGAGCAGTTCTTC. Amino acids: CASSQEGGRILYNEQFF.

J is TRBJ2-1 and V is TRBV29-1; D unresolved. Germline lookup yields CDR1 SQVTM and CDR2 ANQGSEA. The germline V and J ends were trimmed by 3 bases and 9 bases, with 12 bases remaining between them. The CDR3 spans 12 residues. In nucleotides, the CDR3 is TGCAGCGTTGATTCATTGGTGAGTGAGCAGTTCTTC. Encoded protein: CSVDSLVSEQFF.

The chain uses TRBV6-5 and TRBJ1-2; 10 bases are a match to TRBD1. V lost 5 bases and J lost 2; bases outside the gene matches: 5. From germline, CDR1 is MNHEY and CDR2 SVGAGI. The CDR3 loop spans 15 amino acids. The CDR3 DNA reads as TGTGCCAGCAGTACCGGACAGGGGGGGAACTATGGCTACACCTTC. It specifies CASSTGQGGNYGYTF.